This TCR beta chain is drawn from a study of graft-versus-host responses after intestinal transplantation. Study context: All recipients got anti-thymocyte globulin induction, then tacrolimus and steroids for around three years. General study results and limits: Analysis identified GvH clones in recipient marrow, with some appearing first in ileum or blood. Peak levels of circulating GvH clones tracked with early post-transplant HvG declines. Across patients carrying graft-donor T cell macrochimerism, allografts held high graft-versus-host to host-versus-graft clonal ratios.

Points on this clone: The antigen remains undetermined.

V lost 6 bases and J lost 0, with 12 bases in between. Germline V gives CDR1 SNHLY, CDR2 FYNNEI. The CDR3 extends over 14 amino acids. The repertoire was sequenced with immunoSEQ multiplex PCR; TCRdb's copy has only in-frame clones and lacks some. The sample includes over 100,000 clones, over 85% of them seen just once. The sample was unstimulated CD4+ T cells sorted from spleen or lymph node cells, taken before intestinal transplant. V and J are TRBV2 and TRBJ2-7; D not resolved. The receptor's source is a human donor who received an intestinal transplant. This CDR3 is CASRQYWGSYEQYF. The CDR3 region has the DNA TGTGCCAGCAGACAATACTGGGGCTCCTACGAGCAGTACTTC.